This T cell receptor beta chain was found in a study of T cell responses to AZD1222 COVID-19 vaccine. For this clone: The antigen is not known.

The CDR3 runs 15 residues. The V gene's germline CDR1 is SEHNR and CDR2 FQNEAQ (reference sequence). The J segment lost 3 bases and the V segment lost 3 bases, leaving 5 bases of the junction unmatched. The study, taken as a whole, reports: Seropositive at baseline were only a handful of AZD1222 recipients. The donor cohort was predominantly white British with a female majority, and clonal diversity may have been underestimated. Across the whole spike, CD4 TCRs peaked at regions 160-218 and 743-854. Unmutated variant regions are reportedly targeted by nearly half of spike-specific TCRs.

Sequencing was performed with immunoSEQ multiplex PCR; in TCRdb, only in-frame clones are kept and a portion is missing. In the table there are approximately 110,000 clones, around 90% of which are singletons. The TCR was taken from an adult in good health. The sample here was peripheral blood, taken on day 0 of MenACWY control vaccination. The chain combines TRBV7-9 with TRBJ1-3, with 7 bases that match TRBD1. For the CDR3, the DNA is TGTGCCAGCAGCTTGCTCGGGACAGATGGAAACACCATATATTTT. As protein: CASSLLGTDGNTIYF.